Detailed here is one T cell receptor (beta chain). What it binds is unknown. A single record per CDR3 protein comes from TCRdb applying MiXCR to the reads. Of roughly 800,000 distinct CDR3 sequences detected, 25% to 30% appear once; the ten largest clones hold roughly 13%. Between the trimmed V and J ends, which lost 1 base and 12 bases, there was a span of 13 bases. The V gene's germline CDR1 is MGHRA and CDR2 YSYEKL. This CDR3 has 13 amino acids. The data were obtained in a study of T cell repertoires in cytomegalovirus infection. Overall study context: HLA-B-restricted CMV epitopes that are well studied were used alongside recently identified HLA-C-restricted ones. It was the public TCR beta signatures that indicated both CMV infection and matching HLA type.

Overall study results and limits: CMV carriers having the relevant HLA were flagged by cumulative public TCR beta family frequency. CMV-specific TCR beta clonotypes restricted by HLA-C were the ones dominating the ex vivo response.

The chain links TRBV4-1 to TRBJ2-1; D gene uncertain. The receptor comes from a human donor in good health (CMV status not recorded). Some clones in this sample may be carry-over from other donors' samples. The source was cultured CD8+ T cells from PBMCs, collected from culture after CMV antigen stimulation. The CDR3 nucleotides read TGCGCCAGCAGCCAAGGGTTAGCTCTCCGGCAGTTCTTC. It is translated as CASSQGLALRQFF.